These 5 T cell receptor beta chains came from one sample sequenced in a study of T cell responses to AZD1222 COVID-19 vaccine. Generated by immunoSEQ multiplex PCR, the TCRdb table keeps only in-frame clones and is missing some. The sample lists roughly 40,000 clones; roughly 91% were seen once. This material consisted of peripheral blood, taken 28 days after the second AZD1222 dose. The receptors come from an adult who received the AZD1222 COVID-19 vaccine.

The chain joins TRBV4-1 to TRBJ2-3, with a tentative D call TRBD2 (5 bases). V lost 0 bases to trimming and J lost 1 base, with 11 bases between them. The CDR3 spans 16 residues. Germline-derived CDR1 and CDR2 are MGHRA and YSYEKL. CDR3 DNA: TGCGCCAGCAGCCAAGAAGGCACTAGAGGCACAGATACGCAGTATTTT. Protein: CASSQEGTRGTDTQYF.

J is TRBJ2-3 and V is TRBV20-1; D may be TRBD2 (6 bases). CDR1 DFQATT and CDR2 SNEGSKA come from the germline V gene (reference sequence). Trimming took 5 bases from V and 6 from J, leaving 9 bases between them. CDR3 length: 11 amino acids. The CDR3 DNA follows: TGCAGTGCTCCCCGGGGGGATACGCAGTATTTT. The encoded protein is CSAPRGDTQYF.

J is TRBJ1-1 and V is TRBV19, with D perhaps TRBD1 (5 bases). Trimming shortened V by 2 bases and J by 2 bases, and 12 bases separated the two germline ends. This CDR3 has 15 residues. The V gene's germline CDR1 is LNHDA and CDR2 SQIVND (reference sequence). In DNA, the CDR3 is TGTGCCAGTAGTATACAGGGTACCCATAACACTGAAGCTTTCTTT. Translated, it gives CASSIQGTHNTEAFF. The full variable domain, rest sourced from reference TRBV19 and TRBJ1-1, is DGGITQSPKYLFRKEGQNVTLSCEQNLNHDAMYWYRQDPGQGLRLIYYSQIVNDFQKGDIAEGYSVSREKKESFPLTVTSAQKNPTAFYLCASSIQGTHNTEAFFGQGTRLTVV.

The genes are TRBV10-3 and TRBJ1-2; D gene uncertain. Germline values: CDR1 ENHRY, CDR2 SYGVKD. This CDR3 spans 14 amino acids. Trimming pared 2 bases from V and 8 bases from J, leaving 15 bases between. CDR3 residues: CAISEAGYLLGYTF. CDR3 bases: TGTGCCATCAGTGAGGCGGGGTACCTTTTAGGCTACACCTTC.

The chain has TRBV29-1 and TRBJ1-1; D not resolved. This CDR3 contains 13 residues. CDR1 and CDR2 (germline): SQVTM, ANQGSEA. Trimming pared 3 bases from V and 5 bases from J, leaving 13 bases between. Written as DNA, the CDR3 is TGCAGCGTTGAGAGCCCGGGTCGGACTGAAGCTTTCTTT. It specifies CSVESPGRTEAFF.